One sample yielded the 13 T cell receptor beta chains listed below, sequenced in a study of blood T cell repertoires in COVID-19. Repertoires were generated with immunoSEQ multiplex PCR, while TCRdb's copy carries only in-frame clones and drops some. In the table there are some 89,000 clones, around 85% of which are singletons. The sequencing input was peripheral blood. The receptors here all came from a man aged 55-75 years with acute or convalescent COVID-19.

The chain combines TRBV4-3 with TRBJ2-1; 14 nucleotides agree with TRBD2. Germline CDR1 reads LGHNA; CDR2 reads YSLEER. After removal of 3 bases from V and 7 bases from J, the junction contained 8 bases not matched to a gene. This CDR3 has 17 residues. The CDR3 DNA reads TGCGCCAGCAGCCAGGACGGGACTAGCGGGAGAGCGAATGAGCAGTTCTTC. Protein: CASSQDGTSGRANEQFF.

V gene TRBV6-5 combines with J gene TRBJ2-3; D uncertain. The CDR3 is made up of 15 amino acids. The V gene lost 0 bases and the J gene lost 3 bases, with 10 bases spanning the gap. Germline V CDR1 and CDR2: MNHEY, SVGAGI. CDR3 bases: TGTGCCAGCAGTTACTCGACGTGGGCGACAGATACGCAGTATTTT. Its protein product is CASSYSTWATDTQYF.

The chain joins TRBV7-2 to TRBJ2-7, with D perhaps matching TRBD2 (6 bases). Trimming took off 5 bases at V and 6 bases at J, with 17 bases between the two ends. Germline lookup yields CDR1 SGHTA and CDR2 FQGNSA. This CDR3 is built from 14 residues. CDR3 DNA sequence: TGTGCCAGCAGCCAGCAGACTAGTAGGGTCGAGCAGTACTTC. Encoded protein: CASSQQTSRVEQYF.

The genes are TRBV27 and TRBJ2-1, with 11 bases fitting TRBD1. Per the germline V gene, CDR1 is MNHEY and CDR2 is SMNVEV (reference sequence). The CDR3 contains 15 residues. With V trimmed by 7 bases and J by 3 bases, 5 bases remained unmatched. The CDR3 is CASNAGTGGYNEQFF. As DNA, the CDR3 is TGTGCCAGCAATGCCGGGACAGGGGGCTACAATGAGCAGTTCTTC.

J is TRBJ1-2 and V is TRBV9, with a possible D match to TRBD1 (5 bases). CDR3 length: 17 amino acids. V shed 0 bases and J shed 5 bases, with 20 bases lying between them. Per the germline V gene, CDR1 is SGDLS and CDR2 is YYNGEE. The CDR3 is CASSVGLREGKLYGYTF. CDR3 sequence (DNA): TGTGCCAGCAGCGTAGGTCTCAGGGAGGGGAAGTTGTATGGCTACACCTTC. Complete variable domain (other parts from reference TRBV9 and TRBJ1-2): DSGVTQTPKHLITATGQRVTLRCSPRSGDLSVYWYQQSLDQGLQFLIQYYNGEERAKGNILERFSAQQFPDLHSELNLSSLELGDSALYFCASSVGLREGKLYGYTFGSGTRLTVV.

This clone was detected once. The V and J genes are TRBV6-6 and TRBJ1-4; the match to TRBD1 covers 9 bases. The CDR3 extends over 17 amino acids. Trimming at V came to 5 bases and at J to 8 bases, leaving 15 bases not matched to a gene. CDR1 MNHNY and CDR2 SVGAGI come from the germline V gene (reference sequence). The CDR3 here is CASSPRPGQGPPEKLFF. For the CDR3, the DNA is TGTGCCAGCAGTCCTCGACCGGGACAGGGACCCCCGGAAAAACTGTTTTTT.

V is TRBV5-8 and J is TRBJ1-2; D gene ambiguous. Deletions cut 0 bases from V and 7 bases from J, with 16 bases between. CDR3 length: 15 amino acids. Germline-derived CDR1 and CDR2 are SGHTS and YDEGEE. The CDR3 sequence is CASSLDGGILSGYTF. For the CDR3, the DNA is TGTGCCAGCAGCTTGGACGGCGGGATTCTGAGTGGCTACACCTTC.

The chain carries TRBV25-1 and TRBJ1-6, with D possibly being TRBD1 (6 bases). V was pared by 3 bases and J by 7 bases, with 10 bases between. The germline V gene encodes CDR1 MGHDK and CDR2 SYGVNS. CDR3 length: 14 residues. The CDR3 DNA is TGTGCCAGCAGTGAGGGGGCTGAAAATTCACCCCTCCACTTT. It encodes CASSEGAENSPLHF.

The chain is built from TRBV24-1 and TRBJ2-1; TRBD1 agrees at 10 bases. J was trimmed by 0 bases and V by 5 bases; bases with no gene match: 3. This CDR3 has 16 residues. Germline V gives CDR1 KGHDR, CDR2 SFDVKD. The CDR3 is CATSARDRGSYNEQFF. The CDR3 region has the DNA TGTGCCACCAGTGCCCGGGACAGGGGCTCCTACAATGAGCAGTTCTTC.

This chain joins TRBV6-2 or TRBV6-3 and TRBJ2-5; D uncertain. The CDR3 contains 14 residues. CDR1 is MNHEY, CDR2 SVGEGT, per germline. The V gene lost 0 bases and the J gene lost 2 bases, with 7 bases spanning the gap. CDR3 loop: CASSYSMAQETQYF. For the CDR3, the DNA is TGTGCCAGCAGTTACTCGATGGCACAAGAGACCCAGTACTTC.

The rearrangement links TRBV7-9 to TRBJ1-1, with 9 bases fitting TRBD1. The CDR3 covers 13 residues. V trimming: 3 bases; J trimming: 7 bases; junction bases outside the gene matches: 3. CDR1 is SEHNR, CDR2 FQNEAQ, per germline (reference sequence). CDR3 protein: CASSFGTGNEAFF. The CDR3 coding sequence is TGTGCCAGCAGCTTTGGGACAGGGAATGAAGCTTTCTTT.

The chain has TRBV6-6 and TRBJ1-6, with TRBD1 as a possible D gene (5 bases). V was cut by 6 bases and J by 7 bases, with 19 bases left in between. The CDR3 has 16 amino acids. Germline CDR1 reads MNHNY; CDR2 reads SVGAGI (reference sequence). Here the CDR3 reads CASRSLGGGRNSPLHF. The CDR3 coding sequence is TGTGCCAGCAGGTCCCTCGGGGGGGGTAGAAATTCACCCCTCCACTTT.

The chain combines TRBV19 with TRBJ1-5, with 9 nucleotides matching TRBD1. The CDR3 length is 14 residues. V dropped 9 bases and J dropped 3; count of bases not matched to a gene: 6. CDR1 is LNHDA, CDR2 SQIVND, per germline (reference sequence). The CDR3 sequence: CASNRDRVNQPQHF. CDR3 coding DNA: TGTGCCAGCAATCGGGACAGGGTCAATCAGCCCCAGCATTTT. Full variable domain (remainder filled in from reference TRBV19 and TRBJ1-5): DGGITQSPKYLFRKEGQNVTLSCEQNLNHDAMYWYRQDPGQGLRLIYYSQIVNDFQKGDIAEGYSVSREKKESFPLTVTSAQKNPTAFYLCASNRDRVNQPQHFGDGTRLSIL.